The 30 T cell receptor beta chains presented below share a single source sample, sequenced in a study of blood T cell repertoires in COVID-19. Assay: immunoSEQ multiplex PCR; the TCRdb copy retains only in-frame clones and omits some. The sample consists of about 290,000 clones, 75% to 90% of them appearing once. The specimen was PBMCs or T cells enriched from blood (not recorded which). These TCRs come from a woman aged 40-49 years who had recovered from COVID-19.

This clone was seen a few times. The chain uses TRBV2 and TRBJ1-5, with D perhaps matching TRBD1 (5 bases). This CDR3 region has 15 residues. Germline-derived CDR1 and CDR2 are SNHLY and FYNNEI. Trimming shortened V by 5 bases and J by 5 bases, and 16 bases separated the two germline ends. The CDR3 DNA reads as TGTGCCAGCAGTAAAAACACAGGTCCCTATCAGCCCCAGCATTTT. Translated: CASSKNTGPYQPQHF.

This clone appeared once. V usage is TRBV3-1 (or the pseudogene TRBV3-2) and J usage is TRBJ2-7, with a possible D match to TRBD1 (6 bases). From germline, CDR1 is LGHDT and CDR2 YNNKEL (reference sequence). The length of the CDR3 is 14 residues. Trimming pared 2 bases from V and 4 bases from J, leaving 12 bases between. The CDR3 protein is CASSQFQGMYEQYF. CDR3 nucleotide sequence: TGTGCCAGCAGCCAATTTCAGGGGATGTACGAGCAGTACTTC.

The chain links TRBV4-2 to TRBJ2-1; 15 positions match TRBD2. CDR1 is LGHNA and CDR2 is YNFKEQ in the germline V gene. The CDR3 consists of 19 residues. The J segment lost 5 bases and the V segment lost 0 bases, leaving 8 bases of the junction unmatched. This chain's CDR3 is CASSQDPGLAGGGDNEQFF. The CDR3 coding sequence is TGTGCCAGCAGCCAAGATCCCGGACTAGCGGGAGGGGGGGACAATGAGCAGTTCTTC.

This chain uses TRBV20-1 with TRBJ1-6; weak D call: TRBD1 (6 bases). CDR3 length: 13 residues. Trimming pared 3 bases from V and 9 bases from J, leaving 12 bases between. From germline, CDR1 is DFQATT and CDR2 SNEGSKA (reference sequence). CDR3 protein: CSASSRGSSPLHF. The CDR3 DNA reads TGCAGTGCTAGTTCCAGGGGAAGTTCACCCCTCCACTTT.

The chain couples TRBV5-1 to TRBJ1-2, with 7 bases identical to TRBD1. The V and J ends lost 3 bases and 4 bases, in that order; junction bases with no gene match: 9. The CDR3 runs 15 residues. From germline, CDR1 is SGHRS and CDR2 YFSETQ. CDR3 sequence (DNA): TGCGCCAGCAGCTCCTCGACAGGGAATATCTATGGCTACACCTTC. This translates into CASSSSTGNIYGYTF.

The chain links TRBV27 to TRBJ1-1, with unresolved D. Germline V gene data show CDR1 as MNHEY and CDR2 as SMNVEV (reference sequence). Trimming left V 3 bases short and J 1 base short, with 9 bases between. The CDR3 covers 14 residues. The CDR3 sequence: CASSLGAPNTEAFF. For the CDR3, the DNA is TGTGCCAGCAGTTTGGGAGCCCCGAACACTGAAGCTTTCTTT.

The chain carries TRBV19 and TRBJ2-6; 7 nucleotides align to TRBD2. Germline loops: CDR1 LNHDA, CDR2 SQIVND (reference sequence). Unmatched junction bases numbered 12, after V lost 11 bases and J lost 2 bases. CDR3 length: 16 residues. This CDR3 is CAASRGVLAGANVLTF. In DNA form, the CDR3 reads TGTGCCGCTAGTCGGGGGGTCCTAGCTGGGGCCAACGTCCTGACTTTC. The entire variable domain, with the rest obtained from reference TRBV19 and TRBJ2-6, is as follows: DGGITQSPKYLFRKEGQNVTLSCEQNLNHDAMYWYRQDPGQGLRLIYYSQIVNDFQKGDIAEGYSVSREKKESFPLTVTSAQKNPTAFYLCAASRGVLAGANVLTFGAGSRLTVL.

The V call is TRBV27, the J call TRBJ2-1, with 7 positions matching TRBD1. The CDR3 consists of 18 residues. Germline values: CDR1 MNHEY, CDR2 SMNVEV (reference sequence). Trimming cost V 7 bases and J 2 bases; bases outside gene matches: 17. The CDR3 bases are TGTGCCAGCATTAGACAGGGTGGAGTCCTTGGCCCCTACAATGAGCAGTTCTTC. Amino acids: CASIRQGGVLGPYNEQFF.

V usage is TRBV6-1 and J usage is TRBJ1-2, with a possible D match to TRBD1 (6 bases). The CDR3 runs to 17 residues. Germline CDR1 and CDR2: MNHNS and SASEGT. Trimming took off 2 bases at V and 6 bases at J, with 22 bases between the two ends. The CDR3 loop reads CASSEFPPDRDFHGYTF. The CDR3 nucleotides read TGTGCCAGCAGTGAATTCCCCCCGGACAGAGATTTCCATGGCTACACCTTC.

The genes are TRBV11-3 and TRBJ2-3, with TRBD2 matching over 7 bases. In germline, CDR1 is SGHNT, CDR2 YENEEA. There are 20 residues in the CDR3. J was trimmed by 0 bases and V by 5 bases; bases with no gene match: 20. Here the CDR3 reads CASSPLTPREKILSTDTQYF. CDR3 nucleotide sequence: TGTGCCAGCAGCCCATTAACCCCGCGGGAGAAGATTTTAAGCACAGATACGCAGTATTTT.

The V and J genes are TRBV5-1 and TRBJ2-1; TRBD1 is a possible D gene (6 bases). Germline V lookup: CDR1 SGHRS, CDR2 YFSETQ. The CDR3 contains 14 residues. V was pared by 4 bases and J by 7 bases, with 15 bases between. This CDR3 is CASSEPPGTNEQFF. The CDR3 coding sequence is TGCGCCAGCAGCGAACCCCCAGGGACAAATGAGCAGTTCTTC.

The chain couples TRBV6-5 to TRBJ1-2; 8 bases map to TRBD1. Germline V gene lookup returns CDR1 MNHEY and CDR2 SVGAGI. The CDR3 runs to 15 residues. The ends lost 4 bases at V and 2 bases at J; junction bases unmatched: 6. CDR3 sequence reads: CASSSGTGANYGYTF. In nucleotides, the CDR3 is TGTGCCAGCAGTTCTGGGACAGGCGCGAACTATGGCTACACCTTC.

J is TRBJ1-1 and V is TRBV18, with D uncertain. The germline CDR1 and CDR2 sequences are KGHSH and LQKENI. Trimming stripped 0 bases from V and 3 bases from J, with 20 bases between. This CDR3 contains 18 residues. CDR3 sequence: CASSPPSQLSRADTEAFF. CDR3 DNA sequence: TGTGCCAGCTCACCACCATCCCAACTGTCCCGAGCGGACACTGAAGCTTTCTTT. Using reference TRBV18 and TRBJ1-1 for the parts outside the CDR3, the full variable domain is NAGVMQNPRHLVRRRGQEARLRCSPMKGHSHVYWYRQLPEEGLKFMVYLQKENIIDESGMPKERFSAEFPKEGPSILRIQQVVRGDSAAYFCASSPPSQLSRADTEAFFGQGTRLTVV.

This chain connects TRBV5-1 to TRBJ2-5; TRBD1 agrees at 7 bases. V lost 4 bases and J lost 3; bases outside the gene matches: 6. CDR1 and CDR2 (germline): SGHRS, YFSETQ. This CDR3 comprises 14 residues. CDR3 in amino acids: CASSKDTGEETQYF. The DNA of the CDR3 is TGCGCCAGCAGCAAGGACACAGGGGAAGAGACCCAGTACTTC.

The rearrangement links TRBV9 to TRBJ1-2; tentatively, D is TRBD1 (5 bases). The CDR3 has 13 residues. Per germline, CDR1 SGDLS and CDR2 YYNGEE. V lost 3 bases to trimming and J lost 3 bases, with 9 bases between them. The CDR3 sequence is CASSARVDYGYTF. As DNA, the CDR3 is TGTGCCAGCAGCGCCAGGGTGGACTATGGCTACACCTTC.

The CDR3 DNA follows: TGTGCCTGGAGTGTAGGGACAGGGATGGCTTTCTTT. Translation: CAWSVGTGMAFF. The rearrangement links TRBV30 to TRBJ1-1; 9 bases map to TRBD1. The germline V gene encodes CDR1 GTSNPN and CDR2 SVGIG (reference sequence). Trimming took 0 bases from V and 11 from J; bases not matched to a gene: 4. The CDR3 spans 12 residues.

The chain is built from TRBV10-3 and TRBJ1-5; TRBD1 agrees at 8 bases. Germline CDR1 and CDR2: ENHRY and SYGVKD. CDR3 length: 13 residues. The junction had 5 bases not matched to a gene; V was cut back by 7 bases and J by 6 bases. DNA of the CDR3: TGTGCCATCAATTCAGGGGGCGGTCAGCCCCAGCATTTT. This gives the protein CAINSGGGQPQHF.

The chain combines TRBV4-2 with TRBJ2-1; D not certain. Per germline, CDR1 LGHNA and CDR2 YNFKEQ. Trimming left V 0 bases short and J 10 bases short, with 13 bases between. The CDR3 contains 14 residues. This chain's CDR3 is CASSQEAAVGEQFF. CDR3 nucleotides: TGTGCCAGCAGCCAAGAGGCGGCCGTAGGAGAGCAGTTCTTC.

The V call is TRBV12-3 or TRBV12-4, the J call TRBJ2-7; D may be TRBD1 (5 bases). This CDR3 spans 13 amino acids. Trimming shortened V by 3 bases and J by 2 bases, and 8 bases separated the two germline ends. Written as DNA, the CDR3 is TGTGCCAGCAGTTTCACAGGTACCTACGAGCAGTACTTC. Amino acids: CASSFTGTYEQYF.

The chain links TRBV2 to TRBJ2-5; D is perhaps TRBD1 (6 bases). Between the trimmed V and J ends, which lost 6 bases and 2 bases, there was a span of 13 bases. The CDR3 is 14 amino acids. Germline CDR1 SNHLY, CDR2 FYNNEI. CDR3 residues: CASSREQGQETQYF. The CDR3 DNA reads TGTGCCAGCAGCAGGGAGCAGGGGCAAGAGACCCAGTACTTC.

This chain links TRBV5-1 with TRBJ1-1; 9 nucleotides align to TRBD1. With 3 bases clipped from V and 4 bases from J, the junction kept 1 base outside the gene matches. The germline gives CDR1 SGHRS, CDR2 YFSETQ. The CDR3 length is 13 residues. The CDR3 here is CASSWDRVTEAFF. CDR3 bases: TGCGCCAGCAGCTGGGACAGGGTCACTGAAGCTTTCTTT.

The chain carries TRBV7-3 and TRBJ2-1; 7 nucleotides match TRBD1. The CDR3 consists of 17 residues. V lost 4 bases, J lost 0 bases, and 9 bases stayed unmatched. Germline assignment: CDR1 SGHTA and CDR2 FQGTGA. The CDR3 bases are TGTGCCAGCAGCTCTACAGGGGCCTCAAACTCCTACAATGAGCAGTTCTTC. It yields the protein CASSSTGASNSYNEQFF.

The V and J genes are TRBV6-5 and TRBJ2-3, with a possible D match to TRBD1 (5 bases). The germline V gene encodes CDR1 MNHEY and CDR2 SVGAGI. The CDR3 runs to 14 residues. Trimming left V 2 bases short and J 6 bases short, with 12 bases between. The CDR3 is CASSYGQGRDTQYF. In DNA form, the CDR3 reads TGTGCCAGCAGTTACGGGCAGGGCCGGGATACGCAGTATTTT.

There are a few counts of this clone. This chain uses TRBV19 with TRBJ2-2, with 7 bases that match TRBD1. In germline, CDR1 is LNHDA, CDR2 SQIVND (reference sequence). There are 14 residues in the CDR3. J gave up 4 bases and V 8 bases, and 7 bases lay outside the gene matches. CDR3 sequence: CASRQGIGTGELFF. CDR3 bases: TGTGCCAGTCGACAGGGCATAGGCACCGGGGAGCTGTTTTTT.

The genes are TRBV11-2 and TRBJ2-7, with D uncertain. This CDR3 comprises 15 residues. Looked up from germline, CDR1 is SGHAT and CDR2 is FQNNGV. The ends were cut back, 1 base at V and 2 bases at J, with 12 bases in the middle. For the CDR3, the DNA is TGTGCCAGCAGCTTAGTGGTGGGCCTAACCTACGAGCAGTACTTC. Amino acids: CASSLVVGLTYEQYF. Combining the CDR3 with reference TRBV11-2 and TRBJ2-7 gives the whole variable domain EAGVAQSPRYKIIEKRQSVAFWCNPISGHATLYWYQQILGQGPKLLIQFQNNGVVDDSQLPKDRFSAERLKGVDSTLKIQPAKLEDSAVYLCASSLVVGLTYEQYFGPGTRLTVT.

This clone has a single count. V gene TRBV7-9 combines with J gene TRBJ2-7, with TRBD2 identical over 14 bases. The V and J ends lost 5 bases and 7 bases, in that order; junction bases with no gene match: 16. This CDR3 has 18 residues. Per the germline V gene, CDR1 is SEHNR and CDR2 is FQNEAQ (reference sequence). The CDR3 loop is CASSTTLGGLAGVGEQYF. CDR3 in DNA: TGTGCCAGCAGCACAACCCTCGGGGGACTAGCGGGGGTGGGAGAGCAGTACTTC.

The chain joins TRBV3-1 (or the pseudogene TRBV3-2) to TRBJ1-2; 8 positions match TRBD1. The J segment lost 3 bases and the V segment lost 1 base, leaving 10 bases of the junction unmatched. This CDR3 contains 17 residues. Looked up from germline, CDR1 is LGHDT and CDR2 is YNNKEL (reference sequence). The CDR3 DNA sequence: TGTGCCAGCAGCCAAGTGATTGGACAGGGACTCCACTATGGCTACACCTTC. It yields the protein CASSQVIGQGLHYGYTF.

This clone was seen just once. Here the CDR3 reads CASSGGQENSVAFF. The DNA for the CDR3 is TGCGCCAGCAGCGGCGGACAGGAGAACAGTGTGGCTTTCTTT. This rearrangement joins TRBV5-1 to TRBJ1-1; 7 bases map to TRBD1. From germline, CDR1 is SGHRS and CDR2 YFSETQ. The CDR3 loop spans 14 amino acids. Trimming removed 4 bases from V and 11 bases from J; junction bases left unmatched: 14.

The J gene is TRBJ2-5, the V gene TRBV7-9; 9 bases are shared with TRBD1. The junction had 4 bases not matched to a gene; V was cut back by 5 bases and J by 3 bases. This CDR3 has 14 residues. In germline, CDR1 is SEHNR, CDR2 FQNEAQ (reference sequence). In DNA, the CDR3 is TGTGCCAGCAGCCGGGGACAGGGTAAAGAGACCCAGTACTTC. Translation gives CASSRGQGKETQYF.

The chain combines TRBV27 with TRBJ2-1; D uncertain. Germline V gene lookup returns CDR1 MNHEY and CDR2 SMNVEV (reference sequence). CDR3 length equals 14 residues. V shed 2 bases and J shed 3 bases, with 8 bases lying between them. CDR3 nucleotide sequence: TGTGCCAGCAGTTTAGACGGAGACTACAATGAGCAGTTCTTC. This sequence encodes CASSLDGDYNEQFF.